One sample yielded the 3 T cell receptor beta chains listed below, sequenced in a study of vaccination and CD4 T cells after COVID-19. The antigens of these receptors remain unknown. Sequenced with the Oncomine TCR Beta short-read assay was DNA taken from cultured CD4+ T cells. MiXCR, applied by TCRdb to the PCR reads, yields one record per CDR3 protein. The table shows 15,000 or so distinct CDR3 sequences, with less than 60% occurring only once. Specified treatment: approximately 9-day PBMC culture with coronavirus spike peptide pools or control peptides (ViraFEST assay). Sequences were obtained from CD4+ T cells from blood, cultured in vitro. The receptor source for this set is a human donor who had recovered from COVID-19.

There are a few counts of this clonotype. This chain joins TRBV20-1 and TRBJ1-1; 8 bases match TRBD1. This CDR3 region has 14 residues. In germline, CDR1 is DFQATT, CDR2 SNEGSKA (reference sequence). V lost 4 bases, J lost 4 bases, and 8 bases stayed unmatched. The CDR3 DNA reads TGCAGTGCTACTTTCCCAGGGGGCTTCACTGAAGCTTTCTTT. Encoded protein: CSATFPGGFTEAFF.

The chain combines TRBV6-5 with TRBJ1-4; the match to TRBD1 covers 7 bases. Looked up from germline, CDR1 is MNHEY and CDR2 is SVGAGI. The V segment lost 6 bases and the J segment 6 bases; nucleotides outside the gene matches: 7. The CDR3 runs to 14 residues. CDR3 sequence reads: CASRYQGGYEKLFF. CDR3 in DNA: TGTGCCAGCAGATACCAGGGGGGTTATGAAAAACTGTTTTTT.

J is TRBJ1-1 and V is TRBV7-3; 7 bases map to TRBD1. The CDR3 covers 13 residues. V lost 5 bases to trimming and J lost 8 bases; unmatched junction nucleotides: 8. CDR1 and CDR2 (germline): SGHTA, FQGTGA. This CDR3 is CASSLRGGTEAFF. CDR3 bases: TGTGCCAGCAGCCTCCGAGGGGGCACCGAAGCTTTCTTT.